One T cell receptor beta chain is described in this entry. TCRdb's copy holds only in-frame clones and misses some; the assay was immunoSEQ multiplex PCR. The data contain 350,000 to 550,000 clones, around 89% of them singletons. Germline V gene lookup returns CDR1 LNHDA and CDR2 SQIVND (reference sequence). This CDR3 is built from 15 residues. Trimming took off 5 bases at V and 1 base at J, with 14 bases between the two ends. This sample was taken from a study of blood T cell repertoires in COVID-19. Turning to the study itself: Sources were T cells, B-cell-depleted T cells, or PBMCs; the material itself was cDNA or gDNA.

The source of this sequence is a woman aged 25 to 45 with acute or convalescent COVID-19. This chain links TRBV19 with TRBJ1-2, with D perhaps TRBD1 (6 bases). Sequencing input: peripheral blood. CDR3: CASSVDRPHNYGYTF. CDR3 sequence (DNA): TGTGCCAGTAGTGTTGACAGGCCGCATAACTATGGCTACACCTTC.